This T cell receptor beta chain derives from a study of CD4+ T cells in melanoma. This CDR3 spans 13 amino acids. Germline V gene data show CDR1 as SGHRS and CDR2 as YFSETQ. The V end was cut by 4 bases, the J end by 2 bases, with 6 bases between. Sequencing was performed with immunoSEQ multiplex PCR; in TCRdb, only in-frame clones are kept and a portion is missing. The sample includes 7,500 to 9,500 clones, approximately 70% seen only once; the top ten take around 15%. The chain uses TRBV5-1 and TRBJ2-2; D gene unclear. The TCR sequence derives from a human donor with melanoma. The sample comprised cells from a culture (not recorded whether cultured in vitro). The CDR3 nucleotides are TGCGCCAGCAGCATCTCTAACACCGGGGAGCTGTTTTTT. Translating gives CASSISNTGELFF.